This note documents a single T cell receptor beta chain sequence. The antigen is undetermined. This record belongs to a study of cytomegalovirus exposure and HLA in healthy donors. Whole-study findings and limits: As was reported, the HLA-A and HLA-B alleles of most subjects were accurately predicted from TCR beta sequences. Some public TCRs appeared in many individuals, while most sequences were rare.

V gave up 8 bases and J gave up 2 bases, with 7 bases separating them. Germline V gene lookup returns CDR1 MDHEN and CDR2 SYDVKM. This CDR3 contains 12 residues. The PCR made use of 60 Vbeta and 13 Jbeta primers. The assay was immunoSEQ multiplex PCR, and TCRdb's table has in-frame clones only and misses some. Of 150,000 or so clones listed, about 75% were seen once; the top ten hold over 9%. The sequenced sample was PBMCs. This TCR derives from a man younger than 30 in good health and CMV-seropositive. The chain recombines TRBV28 with TRBJ2-1; D remains ambiguous. The CDR3 region has the DNA TGTGCCAGCTGGTCGGCCTACAATGAGCAGTTCTTC. Amino acid sequence: CASWSAYNEQFF.